Each of the 30 T cell receptor beta chains below was sequenced from the same sample in a study of a mutant IDH1 vaccine in newly diagnosed glioma. These receptors lack a known antigen. As to time point: week 47, end of study. Alongside topical imiquimod, each dose of vaccine comprised 300 ug of mutant IDH1 20-mer peptide. Measured with immunoSEQ multiplex PCR; TCRdb has only the in-frame clones, and not every one. The sample contains approximately 31,000 clones, roughly four fifths of which appear only once. The sequencing used PBMCs, collected from a glioma patient whose treatment included an IDH1 peptide vaccine. All receptors derive from a man aged 25 to 45 with glioma.

The CDR3 is CASSFSVTGANVLTF. The DNA of the CDR3 is TGTGCCAGCAGTTTTAGCGTTACTGGGGCCAACGTCCTGACTTTC. The chain joins TRBV7-9 to TRBJ2-6; a weak D match, TRBD2 (5 bases). Germline CDR1 is SEHNR and CDR2 is FQNEAQ (reference sequence). V shed 6 bases and J shed 2 bases, with 11 bases lying between them. The CDR3 covers 15 residues.

The rearrangement uses TRBV7-9 and TRBJ2-1; D may be TRBD1 (7 bases). The CDR3 length is 18 residues. Per the germline V gene, CDR1 is SEHNR and CDR2 is FQNEAQ (reference sequence). V lost 1 base and J lost 6, with 22 bases in between. CDR3: CASSLEPAGGTPGNEQFF. The CDR3 nucleotides read TGTGCCAGCAGCTTAGAGCCCGCAGGGGGGACTCCCGGCAATGAGCAGTTCTTC.

The gene calls are TRBV7-9 and TRBJ2-1; perhaps TRBD2 as D (6 bases). CDR3 length: 13 residues. CDR1 is SEHNR, CDR2 FQNEAQ, per germline (reference sequence). Trimming pared 5 bases from V and 8 bases from J, leaving 13 bases between. CDR3 bases: TGTGCCAGCAGCCCGGGAGTAGGGGATGAGCAGTTCTTC. This translates into CASSPGVGDEQFF. The full variable domain, rest sourced from reference TRBV7-9 and TRBJ2-1, is DTGVSQNPRHKITKRGQNVTFRCDPISEHNRLYWYRQTLGQGPEFLTYFQNEAQLEKSRLLSDRFSAERPKGSFSTLEIQRTEQGDSAMYLCASSPGVGDEQFFGPGTRLTVL.

The rearrangement uses TRBV30 and TRBJ2-7; D ambiguous. The V gene lost 2 bases and the J gene lost 0 bases, with 5 bases spanning the gap. The CDR3 runs 12 residues. CDR1 is GTSNPN and CDR2 is SVGIG in the germline V gene (reference sequence). The CDR3: CAWSSSSYEQYF. DNA of the CDR3: TGTGCCTGGAGTTCGAGCTCCTACGAGCAGTACTTC.

The V gene is TRBV6-4, the J gene TRBJ1-2, with 10 bases matching TRBD1. Germline CDR1 reads MRHNA; CDR2 reads SNTAGT. V shed 4 bases and J 9 bases; nucleotides not matched to a gene: 14. The CDR3 spans 16 residues. DNA for the CDR3: TGTGCCAGCAGTGCAGGGACAGGGGCCGGAGGTATGAGCTACACCTTC. Protein: CASSAGTGAGGMSYTF.

This clone was recorded once. V is TRBV2 and J is TRBJ2-1; 13 bases match TRBD2. V was clipped by 7 bases and J by 8 bases; unmatched bases: 8. This CDR3 has 15 amino acids. Germline CDR1 reads SNHLY; CDR2 reads FYNNEI. CDR3 bases: TGTGCCAGCAAAGGACTAGCGGGAGAGGGGGATGAGCAGTTCTTC. Amino acid sequence: CASKGLAGEGDEQFF.

The CDR3 nucleotides are TGTGCCAGCTCACCACCGTATAATCCAGGAAGGGATGGGCAGTACTTC. Protein product: CASSPPYNPGRDGQYF. The J gene is TRBJ2-7, the V gene TRBV18, with unresolved D. Per the germline V gene, CDR1 is KGHSH and CDR2 is LQKENI. The CDR3 consists of 16 residues. V was clipped by 0 bases and J by 9 bases, with 21 bases between them.

The V call is TRBV2, the J call TRBJ2-7; D ambiguous. Germline lookup yields CDR1 SNHLY and CDR2 FYNNEI. Trimming took off 8 bases at V and 2 bases at J, with 10 bases between the two ends. The CDR3 spans 12 residues. The CDR3 nucleotides are TGTGCCAGCCTGCGCCAGGCCTACGAGCAGTACTTC. Its translation: CASLRQAYEQYF. The full variable domain, in which reference TRBV2 and TRBJ2-7 provide the parts outside the CDR3, is EPEVTQTPSHQVTQMGQEVILRCVPISNHLYFYWYRQILGQKVEFLVSFYNNEISEKSEIFDDQFSVERPDGSNFTLKIRSTKLEDSAMYFCASLRQAYEQYFGPGTRLTVT.

The gene calls are TRBV7-8 and TRBJ1-6, with 9 positions matching TRBD1. V shed 5 bases and J 7 bases; nucleotides not matched to a gene: 9. The CDR3 loop spans 16 amino acids. In germline, CDR1 is SGHVS, CDR2 FQNEAQ. The CDR3: CASSGIRDRANSPLHF. In nucleotides, the CDR3 is TGTGCCAGCAGCGGAATCCGGGACAGGGCGAATTCACCCCTCCACTTT.

The gene calls are TRBV11-2 and TRBJ1-4; D is uncertain. Germline loops: CDR1 SGHAT, CDR2 FQNNGV. This CDR3 has 14 residues. With 5 bases removed from V and 7 bases from J, the gap between germline ends came to 14 bases. The CDR3 spells CASSPGRGGEKLFF. CDR3 DNA: TGTGCCAGCAGCCCCGGACGAGGAGGTGAAAAACTGTTTTTT.

V is TRBV7-9 and J is TRBJ1-4; D remains unclear. The CDR3 loop spans 14 amino acids. Trimming shortened V by 1 base and J by 5 bases, and 8 bases separated the two germline ends. Germline assignment: CDR1 SEHNR and CDR2 FQNEAQ (reference sequence). The CDR3 DNA reads TGTGCCAGCAGCTTAGTCACAGAGAATGAAAAACTGTTTTTT. Translating it yields CASSLVTENEKLFF.

This clone appeared a few times. The V call is TRBV4-1, the J call TRBJ1-5; 9 bases align to TRBD1. V was pared by 1 base and J by 4 bases, with 11 bases of the junction left unmatched. This CDR3 comprises 18 residues. Germline V gives CDR1 MGHRA, CDR2 YSYEKL. The CDR3 sequence is CASSQGSSGQGRNQPQHF. The DNA for the CDR3 is TGCGCCAGCAGCCAAGGTTCTTCGGGACAGGGACGGAATCAGCCCCAGCATTTT.

This clone has just one count. J is TRBJ2-5 and V is TRBV2, with a tentative D call TRBD2 (5 bases). The CDR3 has 13 amino acids. Trimming pared 7 bases from V and 3 bases from J, leaving 12 bases between. Germline V gene data show CDR1 as SNHLY and CDR2 as FYNNEI. Here the CDR3 DNA reads TGTGCCAGCATCTTGGCCGGGGAAGAGACCCAGTACTTC. It translates to CASILAGEETQYF.

The chain links TRBV20-1 to TRBJ2-5; D call uncertain. Germline V gives CDR1 DFQATT, CDR2 SNEGSKA (reference sequence). Trimming removed 6 bases from V and 5 bases from J, with 10 bases in between. This CDR3 is 11 amino acids long. The CDR3 sequence: CSAPTGETQYF. The CDR3 DNA follows: TGCAGTGCCCCCACCGGGGAGACCCAGTACTTC.

This chain uses TRBV19 with TRBJ2-1, with 11 positions matching TRBD2. Trimming cost V 7 bases and J 10 bases; bases outside gene matches: 3. This CDR3 is 12 amino acids long. Germline loops: CDR1 LNHDA, CDR2 SQIVND (reference sequence). DNA for the CDR3: TGTGCCAGTACAGGGACTAGCGGCGAGCAGTTCTTC. As protein: CASTGTSGEQFF.

This chain links TRBV29-1 with TRBJ1-3; a possible D gene is TRBD1 (5 bases). The CDR3 has 13 amino acids. V was pared by 6 bases and J by 4 bases, with 13 bases between. Germline V CDR1 and CDR2: SQVTM, ANQGSEA. The CDR3 sequence: CSVTRETGNTIYF. CDR3 nucleotides: TGCAGCGTGACCAGGGAGACCGGAAACACCATATATTTT. Full variable domain (missing parts from reference TRBV29-1 and TRBJ1-3): SAVISQKPSRDICQRGTSLTIQCQVDSQVTMMFWYRQQPGQSLTLIATANQGSEATYESGFVIDKFPISRPNLTFSTLTVSNMSPEDSSIYLCSVTRETGNTIYFGEGSWLTVV.

The chain uses TRBV30 and TRBJ1-4, with D possibly TRBD1 on 5 matching bases. The CDR3 has 16 amino acids. Germline CDR1 and CDR2: GTSNPN and SVGIG (reference sequence). The V and J ends lost 4 bases and 3 bases respectively, with 18 bases between them. CDR3 sequence reads: CAWKQETPGSNEKLFF. CDR3 DNA: TGTGCCTGGAAACAGGAAACCCCAGGGTCTAATGAAAAACTGTTTTTT.

In its sample, this clone was seen a few times. V usage is TRBV6-1 and J usage is TRBJ2-4; D unresolved. CDR1 and CDR2 from the germline V gene are MNHNS and SASEGT. The CDR3 is made up of 14 amino acids. The V and J ends lost 2 bases and 6 bases respectively, with 11 bases between them. This chain's CDR3 is CASSERAWGNIQYF. The CDR3 DNA reads TGTGCCAGCAGTGAACGTGCATGGGGAAACATTCAGTACTTC.

This chain links TRBV6-6 with TRBJ2-7, with 7 positions matching TRBD1. This CDR3 contains 13 residues. J lost 3 bases, V lost 10 bases, and 9 bases had no gene match. Germline loops: CDR1 MNHNY, CDR2 SVGAGI (reference sequence). As DNA, the CDR3 is TGTGCCACACTAGGGGACAGCAGCTACGAGCAGTACTTC. It translates to CATLGDSSYEQYF.

The genes are TRBV19 and TRBJ1-5; D ambiguous. V shed 1 base and J shed 3 bases, with 10 bases lying between them. CDR1 and CDR2 (germline): LNHDA, SQIVND (reference sequence). The CDR3 covers 15 residues. The CDR3 loop is CASSIVVEYNQPQHF. In nucleotides, the CDR3 is TGTGCCAGTAGTATAGTGGTCGAATACAATCAGCCCCAGCATTTT. The variable domain in full, with the rest retrieved from reference TRBV19 and TRBJ1-5, is DGGITQSPKYLFRKEGQNVTLSCEQNLNHDAMYWYRQDPGQGLRLIYYSQIVNDFQKGDIAEGYSVSREKKESFPLTVTSAQKNPTAFYLCASSIVVEYNQPQHFGDGTRLSIL.

The gene calls are TRBV6-1 and TRBJ2-6, with D perhaps TRBD2 (6 bases). Germline loops: CDR1 MNHNS, CDR2 SASEGT. This CDR3 is 14 amino acids long. V gave up 5 bases and J gave up 4 bases, with 9 bases separating them. CDR3 residues: CASSWEVGANVLTF. CDR3 in DNA: TGTGCCAGCAGTTGGGAGGTCGGGGCCAACGTCCTGACTTTC.

The chain couples TRBV5-1 to TRBJ1-5; TRBD1 might be the D (5 bases). With 2 bases removed from V and 7 bases from J, the gap between germline ends came to 10 bases. Germline V CDR1 and CDR2: SGHRS, YFSETQ. The CDR3 covers 13 residues. In DNA, the CDR3 is TGCGCCAGCAGCTTCGGGGGATGGCAGCCCCAGCATTTT. It translates to CASSFGGWQPQHF.

About this clone: No conserved phenylalanine or tryptophan ends this CDR3, so it is likely a read error. No DNA is shown, since the ends of the CDR3 on it are uncertain; the CDR3 is the one TCRdb lists. The V and J genes are TRBV19 and TRBJ1-2. Germline values: CDR1 LNHDA, CDR2 SQIVND (reference sequence). The CDR3 is 13 residues long, counting both termini. The CDR3 sequence is CASSSPGTVPFVL.

J is TRBJ1-6 and V is TRBV5-4, with D tentatively TRBD1 (6 bases). Germline loops: CDR1 SGHNT, CDR2 YYREEE (reference sequence). The CDR3 is made up of 15 amino acids. Trimming removed 2 bases from V and 5 bases from J, with 11 bases in between. CDR3 in amino acids: CASSLSDSDNSPLHF. The CDR3 coding sequence is TGTGCCAGCAGCTTATCGGACAGCGATAATTCACCCCTCCACTTT.

A single count supports this clone. The rearrangement links TRBV9 to TRBJ2-3; 7 bases map to TRBD2. Trimming at V came to 1 base and at J to 4 bases, leaving 15 bases not matched to a gene. Germline V gene data show CDR1 as SGDLS and CDR2 as YYNGEE. CDR3 length equals 18 residues. The CDR3 DNA follows: TGTGCCAGCAGCGTAACGGGAGGACAAGGTGTAGGGGCAGATACGCAGTATTTT. As protein: CASSVTGGQGVGADTQYF.

CDR3 sequence (DNA): TGTGCCAGCAGCCAATCGCGGTGGAGGGTTGAGGGCCAGGAGACCCAGTACTTC. As protein: CASSQSRWRVEGQETQYF. The V call is TRBV14, the J call TRBJ2-5, with a weak D call TRBD2 (6 bases). The V gene's germline CDR1 is SGHDN and CDR2 FVKESK. V dropped 2 bases and J dropped 5 bases, with 24 bases sitting between them. The CDR3 is 18 residues long.

The genes are TRBV30 and TRBJ2-7, with D possibly matching TRBD2 (5 bases). This CDR3 contains 13 residues. Trimming removed 0 bases at V and 6 bases at J, with 12 bases between. Germline CDR1 reads GTSNPN; CDR2 reads SVGIG (reference sequence). CDR3 sequence: CAWSVQTGSEQYF. The CDR3 nucleotides are TGTGCCTGGAGTGTTCAGACGGGGAGCGAGCAGTACTTC.

This sequence joins TRBV5-6 and TRBJ2-2, with D unclear. This CDR3 is 14 amino acids long. CDR1 and CDR2 from the germline V gene are SGHDT and YYEEEE. V lost 4 bases and J 6 bases, leaving 13 bases between the germline ends. This CDR3 is CASSPLTRSGELFF. The CDR3 DNA follows: TGTGCCAGCAGCCCCCTGACTCGTTCCGGGGAGCTGTTTTTT.

This chain links TRBV4-3 with TRBJ2-1; the D gene is possibly TRBD1 (5 bases). Trimming stripped 2 bases from V and 8 bases from J, with 13 bases between. The CDR3 has 14 residues. Germline V gene lookup returns CDR1 LGHNA and CDR2 YSLEER. Here the CDR3 DNA reads TGCGCCAGCAGCCAATATAAAGGGGTTGATGAGCAGTTCTTC. This sequence encodes CASSQYKGVDEQFF.

The chain carries TRBV4-1 and TRBJ2-1; D is possibly TRBD2 (5 bases). In germline, CDR1 is MGHRA, CDR2 YSYEKL. Trimming removed 1 base from V and 3 bases from J, with 16 bases in between. The CDR3 spans 17 residues. CDR3 region: CASSQGRQRNFYNEQFF. In DNA, the CDR3 is TGCGCCAGCAGCCAAGGGAGGCAGAGAAACTTCTACAATGAGCAGTTCTTC.